This TCR beta chain is drawn from a study of CD8 T cells in ankylosing spondylitis. This clonotype was seen a handful of times. Its antigen is undetermined. TCR beta libraries were made by quantitative 5'-RACE with molecular barcodes. TCRdb reanalysed the 5' RACE reads using MiXCR and keeps one entry per CDR3 protein. The sample holds over 450,000 distinct CDR3 sequences, about 12% seen once. Whole-study findings and limits: Ankylosing spondylitis blood appeared to be characterized by a TCR beta motif of eight highly homologous variants. CD8+ disease-linked clones were present at relatively low frequencies in blood. The clones that were linked to disease were reported to be significantly enriched in matched synovial fluid samples from ankylosing spondylitis patients. Some motif variants were previously reported in reactive arthritis synovial fluid and blood.

The sample comprised blood, either unsorted or a sorted T cell fraction (not recorded which). The TCR comes from a male donor with ankylosing spondylitis.

The CDR3 loop is CATSRAEGGYNEQFF. The CDR3 region has the DNA TGTGCCACCAGCCGAGCGGAGGGGGGTTACAATGAGCAGTTCTTC. The chain has TRBV15 and TRBJ2-1; D might be TRBD1 or TRBD2, each matching 6 bases. Trimming stripped 5 bases from V and 4 bases from J, with 15 bases between. CDR1 and CDR2 from the germline V gene are LNHNV and YYDKDF (reference sequence). The CDR3 contains 15 residues.